This paragraph covers one T cell receptor beta chain sequence. The data stem from a study of blood T cell repertoires in COVID-19. The protocol was immunoSEQ multiplex PCR, while the TCRdb copy is restricted to in-frame clones and leaves out a portion. The sample carries a few hundred thousand clones, 84% recorded once. Germline values: CDR1 SGHRS, CDR2 YFSETQ. V trimming: 0 bases; J trimming: 3 bases; junction bases outside the gene matches: 1. This CDR3 region has 15 residues. The J gene is TRBJ2-7, the V gene TRBV5-1; the match to TRBD2 covers 12 bases. Source material: peripheral blood. The receptor was isolated from a woman between 55 and 75 years old who had recovered from COVID-19. The CDR3 protein is CASSLGLAGDYEQYF. The CDR3 DNA reads TGCGCCAGCAGCTTGGGACTAGCGGGGGACTACGAGCAGTACTTC.